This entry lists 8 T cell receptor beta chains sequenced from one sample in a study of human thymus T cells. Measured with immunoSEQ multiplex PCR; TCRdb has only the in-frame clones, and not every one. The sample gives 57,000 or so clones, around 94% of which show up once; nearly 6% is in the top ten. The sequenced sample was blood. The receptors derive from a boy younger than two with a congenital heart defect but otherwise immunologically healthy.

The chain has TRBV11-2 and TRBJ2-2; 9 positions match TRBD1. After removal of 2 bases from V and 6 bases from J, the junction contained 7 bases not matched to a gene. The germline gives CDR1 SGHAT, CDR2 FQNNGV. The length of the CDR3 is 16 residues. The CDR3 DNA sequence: TGTGCCAGCAGCTTAATTAGGACAGGGGTGGCCGGGGAGCTGTTTTTT. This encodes CASSLIRTGVAGELFF.

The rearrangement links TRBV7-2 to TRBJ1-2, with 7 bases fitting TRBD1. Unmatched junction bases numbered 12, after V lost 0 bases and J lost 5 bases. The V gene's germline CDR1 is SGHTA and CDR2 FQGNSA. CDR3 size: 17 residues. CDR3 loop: CASSLADRVGGRYGYTF. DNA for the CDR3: TGTGCCAGCAGCTTAGCCGACAGGGTCGGAGGCCGATATGGCTACACCTTC.

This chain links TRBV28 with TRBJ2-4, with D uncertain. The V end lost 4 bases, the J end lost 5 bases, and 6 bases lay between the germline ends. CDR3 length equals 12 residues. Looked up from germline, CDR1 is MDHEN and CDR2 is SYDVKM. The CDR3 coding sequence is TGTGCCAGCAGTTCCCAAGAAAACATTCAGTACTTC. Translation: CASSSQENIQYF.

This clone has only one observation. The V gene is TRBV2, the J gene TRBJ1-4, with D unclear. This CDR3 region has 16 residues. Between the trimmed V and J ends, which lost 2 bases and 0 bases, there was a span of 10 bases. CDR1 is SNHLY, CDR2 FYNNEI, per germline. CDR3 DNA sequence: TGTGCCAGCAGTGAATGGAAGGGAGCAACTAATGAAAAACTGTTTTTT. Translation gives CASSEWKGATNEKLFF.

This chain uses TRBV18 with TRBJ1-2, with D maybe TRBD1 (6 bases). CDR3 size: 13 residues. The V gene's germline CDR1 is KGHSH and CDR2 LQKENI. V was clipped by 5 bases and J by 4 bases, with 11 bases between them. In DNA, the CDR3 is TGTGCCAGCTCATCGGACAGATCCTATGGCTACACCTTC. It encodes CASSSDRSYGYTF.

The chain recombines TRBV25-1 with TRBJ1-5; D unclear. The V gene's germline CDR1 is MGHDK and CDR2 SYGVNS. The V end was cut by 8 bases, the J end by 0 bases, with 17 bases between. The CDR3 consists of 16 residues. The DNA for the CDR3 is TGTGCCAGCCGCCGATGGCGGAAATATAGCAATCAGCCCCAGCATTTT. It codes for CASRRWRKYSNQPQHF.

CDR3 nucleotides: TGTGCCAGCAGTGCCGGGGACAGACTTAGCAATCAGCCCCAGCATTTT. It codes for CASSAGDRLSNQPQHF. The chain employs TRBV6-1 and TRBJ1-5, with TRBD1 matching over 7 bases. The CDR3 has 16 amino acids. Per germline, CDR1 MNHNS and CDR2 SASEGT. V dropped 4 bases and J dropped 0; count of bases not matched to a gene: 6.

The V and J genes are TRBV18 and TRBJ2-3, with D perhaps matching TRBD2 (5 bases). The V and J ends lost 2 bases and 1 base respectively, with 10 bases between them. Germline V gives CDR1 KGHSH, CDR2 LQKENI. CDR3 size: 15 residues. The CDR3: CASSPEGRGTDTQYF. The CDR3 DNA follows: TGTGCCAGCTCACCAGAGGGAAGGGGCACAGATACGCAGTATTTT.